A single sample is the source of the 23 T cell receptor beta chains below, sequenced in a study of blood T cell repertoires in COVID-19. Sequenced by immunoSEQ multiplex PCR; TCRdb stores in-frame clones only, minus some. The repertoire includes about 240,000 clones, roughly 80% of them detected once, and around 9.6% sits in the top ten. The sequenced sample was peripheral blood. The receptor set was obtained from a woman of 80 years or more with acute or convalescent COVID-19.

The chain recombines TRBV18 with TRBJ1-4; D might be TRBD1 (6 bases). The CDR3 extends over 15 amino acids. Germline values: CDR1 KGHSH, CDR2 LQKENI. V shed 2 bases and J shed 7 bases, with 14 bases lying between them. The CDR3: CASSPTGTGIEKLFF. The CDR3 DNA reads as TGTGCCAGCTCACCAACCGGAACAGGGATTGAAAAACTGTTTTTT.

The DNA for the CDR3 is TGCGCCACTACCGGGACAGGGGACACCGGGGAGCTGTTTTTT. Protein product: CATTGTGDTGELFF. This rearrangement joins TRBV10-2 to TRBJ2-2; 10 nucleotides line up with TRBD1. Germline lookup yields CDR1 WSHSY and CDR2 SAAADI. CDR3 size: 14 residues. V trimming: 10 bases; J trimming: 3 bases; junction bases outside the gene matches: 5.

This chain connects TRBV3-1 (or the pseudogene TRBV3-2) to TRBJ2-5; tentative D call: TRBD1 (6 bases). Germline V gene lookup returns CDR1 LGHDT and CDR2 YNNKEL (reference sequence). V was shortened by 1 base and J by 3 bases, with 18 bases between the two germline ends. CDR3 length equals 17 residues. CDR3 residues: CASSQVGGRTEKETQYF. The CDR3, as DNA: TGTGCCAGCAGCCAAGTTGGGGGTCGGACAGAGAAAGAGACCCAGTACTTC.

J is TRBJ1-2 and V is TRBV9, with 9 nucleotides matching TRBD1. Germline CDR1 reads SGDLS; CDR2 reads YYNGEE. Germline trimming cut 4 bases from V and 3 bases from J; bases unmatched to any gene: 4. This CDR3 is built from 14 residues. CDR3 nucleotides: TGTGCCAGCAGCTCCCGACAGGGGGACTATGGCTACACCTTC. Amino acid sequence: CASSSRQGDYGYTF.

CDR3 sequence reads: CASSLDGQGIYEQYF. Here the CDR3 DNA reads TGTGCCAGCAGTTTAGATGGACAGGGGATCTACGAGCAGTACTTC. The genes are TRBV28 and TRBJ2-7; 9 nucleotides match TRBD1. V trimming: 2 bases; J trimming: 3 bases; junction bases outside the gene matches: 5. CDR3 length: 15 residues. The V gene's germline CDR1 is MDHEN and CDR2 SYDVKM.

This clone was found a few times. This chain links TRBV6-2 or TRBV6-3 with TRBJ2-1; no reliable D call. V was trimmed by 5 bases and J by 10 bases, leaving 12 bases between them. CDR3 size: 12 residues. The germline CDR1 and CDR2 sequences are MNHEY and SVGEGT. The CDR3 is CASSAEWREQFF. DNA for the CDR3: TGTGCCAGCAGTGCGGAGTGGCGAGAGCAGTTCTTC.

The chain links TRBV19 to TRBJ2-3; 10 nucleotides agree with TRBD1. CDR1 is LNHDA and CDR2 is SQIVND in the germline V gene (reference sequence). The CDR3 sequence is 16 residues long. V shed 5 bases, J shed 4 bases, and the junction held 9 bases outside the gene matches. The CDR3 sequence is CASSYRTGGRADTQYF. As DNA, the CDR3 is TGTGCCAGTAGTTACCGGACAGGGGGAAGGGCAGATACGCAGTATTTT.

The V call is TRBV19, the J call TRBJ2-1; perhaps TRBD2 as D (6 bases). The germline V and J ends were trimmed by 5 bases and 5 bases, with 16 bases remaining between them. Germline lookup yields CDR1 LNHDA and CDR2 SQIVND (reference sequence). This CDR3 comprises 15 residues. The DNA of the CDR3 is TGTGCCAGTAGTCCACAGCTGGACTACAACAATGAGCAGTTCTTC. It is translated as CASSPQLDYNNEQFF.

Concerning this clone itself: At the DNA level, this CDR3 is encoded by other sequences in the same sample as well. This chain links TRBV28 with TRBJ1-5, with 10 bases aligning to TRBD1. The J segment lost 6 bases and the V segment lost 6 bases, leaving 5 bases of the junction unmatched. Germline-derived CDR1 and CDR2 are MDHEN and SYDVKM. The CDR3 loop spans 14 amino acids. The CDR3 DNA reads TGTGCCAGCAGCTCCGACAGGGGGCGTCAGCCCCAGCATTTT. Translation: CASSSDRGRQPQHF.

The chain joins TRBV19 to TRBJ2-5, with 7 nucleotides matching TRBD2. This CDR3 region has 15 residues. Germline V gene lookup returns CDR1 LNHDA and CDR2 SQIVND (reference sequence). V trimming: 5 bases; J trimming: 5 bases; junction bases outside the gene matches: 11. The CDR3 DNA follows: TGTGCCAGTAGTTTCCGGGGAGGGTTGGTGGAGACCCAGTACTTC. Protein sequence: CASSFRGGLVETQYF.

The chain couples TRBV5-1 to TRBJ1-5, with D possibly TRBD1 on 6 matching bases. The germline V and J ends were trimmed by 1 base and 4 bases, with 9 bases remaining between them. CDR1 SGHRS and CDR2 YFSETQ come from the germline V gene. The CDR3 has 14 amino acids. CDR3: CASSLTGPNQPQHF. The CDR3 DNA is TGCGCCAGCAGCTTGACAGGGCCGAATCAGCCCCAGCATTTT.

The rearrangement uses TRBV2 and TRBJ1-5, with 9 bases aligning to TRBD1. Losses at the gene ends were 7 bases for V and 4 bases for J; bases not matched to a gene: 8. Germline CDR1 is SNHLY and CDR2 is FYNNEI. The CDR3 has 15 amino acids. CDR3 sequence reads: CASTPGQGGNQPQHF. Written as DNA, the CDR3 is TGTGCCAGCACCCCGGGACAGGGAGGAAATCAGCCCCAGCATTTT.

The CDR3 is CASSTGSSRETQYF. In DNA form, the CDR3 reads TGCGCCAGCAGTACCGGGAGCTCTCGGGAGACCCAGTACTTC. V and J are TRBV5-1 and TRBJ2-5; D perhaps matches TRBD2 (6 bases). The V and J ends lost 5 bases and 5 bases respectively, with 16 bases between them. Germline values: CDR1 SGHRS, CDR2 YFSETQ. There are 14 residues in the CDR3.

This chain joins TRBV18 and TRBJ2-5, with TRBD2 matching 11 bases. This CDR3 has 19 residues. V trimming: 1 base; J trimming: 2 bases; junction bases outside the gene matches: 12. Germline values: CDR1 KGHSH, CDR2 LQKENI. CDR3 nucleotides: TGTGCCAGCTCACCACGGGCGGCTAGCGGGGGGAACTCGCAAGAGACCCAGTACTTC. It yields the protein CASSPRAASGGNSQETQYF.

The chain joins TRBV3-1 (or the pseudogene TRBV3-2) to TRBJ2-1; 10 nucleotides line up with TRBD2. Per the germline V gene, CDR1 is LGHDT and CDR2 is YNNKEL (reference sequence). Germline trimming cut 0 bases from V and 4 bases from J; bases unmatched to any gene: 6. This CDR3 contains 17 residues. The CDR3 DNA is TGTGCCAGCAGCCAAGATTGGGAGCGGGGGGGATACAATGAGCAGTTCTTC. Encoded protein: CASSQDWERGGYNEQFF.

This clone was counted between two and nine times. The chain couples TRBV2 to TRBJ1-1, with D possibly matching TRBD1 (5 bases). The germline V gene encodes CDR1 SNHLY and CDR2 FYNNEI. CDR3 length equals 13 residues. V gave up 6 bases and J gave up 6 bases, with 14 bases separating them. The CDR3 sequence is CASRWGGRPEAFF. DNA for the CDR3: TGTGCCAGCAGGTGGGGGGGTCGCCCTGAAGCTTTCTTT.

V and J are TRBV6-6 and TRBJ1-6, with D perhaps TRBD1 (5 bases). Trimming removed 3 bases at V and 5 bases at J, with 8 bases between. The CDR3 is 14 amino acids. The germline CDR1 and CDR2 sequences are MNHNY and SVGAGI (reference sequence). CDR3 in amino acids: CASSYSRDNSPLHF. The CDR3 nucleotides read TGTGCCAGCAGTTATAGCAGGGATAATTCACCCCTCCACTTT.

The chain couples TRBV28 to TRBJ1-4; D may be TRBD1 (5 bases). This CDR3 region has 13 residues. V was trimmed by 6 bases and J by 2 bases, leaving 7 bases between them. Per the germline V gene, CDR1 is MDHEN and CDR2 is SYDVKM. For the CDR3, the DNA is TGTGCCAGCAGGGGGCCGACTAATGAAAAACTGTTTTTT. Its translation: CASRGPTNEKLFF.

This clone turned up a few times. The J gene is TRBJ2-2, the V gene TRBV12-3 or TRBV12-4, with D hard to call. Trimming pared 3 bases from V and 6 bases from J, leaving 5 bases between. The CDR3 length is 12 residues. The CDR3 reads CASSFGSGELFF. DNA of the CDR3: TGTGCCAGCAGTTTCGGGTCCGGGGAGCTGTTTTTT.

CDR3 in DNA: TGTGCCAGCTCACGAGGTATGCTGAACACTGAAGCTTTCTTT. This sequence encodes CASSRGMLNTEAFF. The V gene is TRBV18, the J gene TRBJ1-1; D unresolved. The CDR3 is 14 residues long. Trimming left V 4 bases short and J 0 bases short, with 9 bases between. Germline V gives CDR1 KGHSH, CDR2 LQKENI.

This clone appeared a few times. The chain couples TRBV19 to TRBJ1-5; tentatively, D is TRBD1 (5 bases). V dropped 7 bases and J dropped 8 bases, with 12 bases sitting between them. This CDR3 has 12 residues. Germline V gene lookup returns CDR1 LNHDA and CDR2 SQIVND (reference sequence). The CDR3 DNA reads TGTGCCAGTAAAGGGGATAGAGAGCCCCAGCATTTT. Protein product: CASKGDREPQHF.

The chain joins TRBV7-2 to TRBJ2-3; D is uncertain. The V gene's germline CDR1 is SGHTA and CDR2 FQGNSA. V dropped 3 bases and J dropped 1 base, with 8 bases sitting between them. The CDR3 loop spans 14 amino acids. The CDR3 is CASSLGRGTDTQYF. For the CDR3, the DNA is TGTGCCAGCAGCTTGGGCCGAGGCACAGATACGCAGTATTTT.

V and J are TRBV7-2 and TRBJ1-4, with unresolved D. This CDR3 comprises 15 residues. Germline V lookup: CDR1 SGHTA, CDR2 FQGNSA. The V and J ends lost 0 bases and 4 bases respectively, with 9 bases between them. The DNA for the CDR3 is TGTGCCAGCAGCTTAGCGGGAGGTGGTAATGAAAAACTGTTTTTT. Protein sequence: CASSLAGGGNEKLFF.